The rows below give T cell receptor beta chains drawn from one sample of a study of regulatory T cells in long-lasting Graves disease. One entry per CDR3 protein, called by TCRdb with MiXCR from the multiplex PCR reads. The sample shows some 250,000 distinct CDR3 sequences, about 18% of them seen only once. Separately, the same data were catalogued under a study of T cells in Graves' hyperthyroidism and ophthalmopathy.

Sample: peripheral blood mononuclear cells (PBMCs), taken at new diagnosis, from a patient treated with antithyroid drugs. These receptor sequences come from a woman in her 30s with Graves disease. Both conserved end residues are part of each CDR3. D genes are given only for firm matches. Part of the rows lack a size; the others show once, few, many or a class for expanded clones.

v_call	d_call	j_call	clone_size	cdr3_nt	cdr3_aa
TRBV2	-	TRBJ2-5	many	TGTGCCAGCAGTGATCTACAGGGCGGAGAGACCCAGTACTTC	CASSDLQGGETQYF
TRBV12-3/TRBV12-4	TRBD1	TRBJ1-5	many	TGTGCCAGCAGCTCGGGACAGGGGTTACATCAGCCCCAGCATTTT	CASSSGQGLHQPQHF
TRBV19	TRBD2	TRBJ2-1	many	TGTGCCAGTAGTCCTAAGACTAGCGGGGGGGTATCCTACAATGAGCAGTTCTTC	CASSPKTSGGVSYNEQFF
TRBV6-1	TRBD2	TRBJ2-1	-	TGTGCCAGCGGTAAAACAGCGGGAATGTACAATGAGCAGTTCTTC	CASGKTAGMYNEQFF
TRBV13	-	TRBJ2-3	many	TGTGCCAGCAGCTCCCGAGCGGCCCTCCGAGAGACGCAGTATTTT	CASSSRAALRETQYF
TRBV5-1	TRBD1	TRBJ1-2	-	TGCGCCAGCAGCTTACCGGGACAGGTCCATGGCTACACCTTC	CASSLPGQVHGYTF
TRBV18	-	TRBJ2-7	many	TGTGCCAGCTCACCACCCAAGACCTACGAGCAGTACTTC	CASSPPKTYEQYF
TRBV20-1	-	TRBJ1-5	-	TGCAGTGCCCCTTCCAAACCCAATCAGCCCCAGCATTTT	CSAPSKPNQPQHF
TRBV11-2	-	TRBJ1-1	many	TGTGCCAGCAGCTTAGATCGTCGGGCGAACACTGAAGCTTTCTTT	CASSLDRRANTEAFF
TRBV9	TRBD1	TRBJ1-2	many	TGTGCCAGCAGCGCTCCCCGGGACAGGGTCTCTAACTATGGCTACACCTTC	CASSAPRDRVSNYGYTF
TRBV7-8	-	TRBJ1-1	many	TGTGCCAGCAGCCAAACGACAGGTGCCCTTGAAGCTTTCTTT	CASSQTTGALEAFF
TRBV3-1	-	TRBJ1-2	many	TGTGCCAGCAGCCAAGTTTTCCCGCCAGCGCCCCCCAACTATGGCTACACCTTC	CASSQVFPPAPPNYGYTF
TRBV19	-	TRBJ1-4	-	TGTGCCAGTAGTATCGGTTGGGTTAATGAAAAACTGTTTTTT	CASSIGWVNEKLFF
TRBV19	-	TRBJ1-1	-	TGTGCCAGTAAAAGTGATCCTGAAGCTTTCTTT	CASKSDPEAFF
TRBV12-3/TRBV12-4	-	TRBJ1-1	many	TGTGCCAGCAGTTTAGAGGGGATGGGGACTGAAGCTTTCTTT	CASSLEGMGTEAFF
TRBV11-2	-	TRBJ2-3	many	TGTGCCAGCAGCCCCCACCCGGAGGATACGCAGTATTTT	CASSPHPEDTQYF
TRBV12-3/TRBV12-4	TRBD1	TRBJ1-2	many	TGTGCCAGCAGTTTTAGGACAGGGTCCTATGGCTACACCTTC	CASSFRTGSYGYTF
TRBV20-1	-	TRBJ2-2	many	TGCAGTGCTGAGGACTCGAACACCGGGGAGCTGTTTTTT	CSAEDSNTGELFF
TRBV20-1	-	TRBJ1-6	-	TGCAGTGCTAGAGTGGGTGGTAGTAATAATTCACCCCTCCACTTT	CSARVGGSNNSPLHF
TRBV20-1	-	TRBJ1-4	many	TGCAGTGCTAGCAATGGGCGTAATGAAAAACTGTTTTTT	CSASNGRNEKLFF
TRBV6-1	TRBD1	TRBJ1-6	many	TGTGCCAGCGCCTTACAGGGGAATTCACCCCTCCACTTT	CASALQGNSPLHF
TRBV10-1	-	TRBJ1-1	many	TGCGCCAGCAGCGGGGGCCTCGGAGTATTTGAGAACACTGAAGCTTTCTTT	CASSGGLGVFENTEAFF
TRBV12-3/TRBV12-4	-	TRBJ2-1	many	TGTGCCAGCAGTGCCCGGCCGGGGTACTCCTACAATGAGCAGTTCTTC	CASSARPGYSYNEQFF
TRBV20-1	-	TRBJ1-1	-	TGCAGTGCGGAAGGGGAGAACACTGGAGCTTTCTTT	CSAEGENTGAFF
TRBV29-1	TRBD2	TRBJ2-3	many	TGCAGCGTTGAAGTGTGGGCGGGAGAATGGGCCCCAGATACGCAGTATTTT	CSVEVWAGEWAPDTQYF
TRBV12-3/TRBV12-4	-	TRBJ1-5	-	TGTGCCAGCAGCACCACCCCCGGGACCTTTCGCAATCAGCCCCAGCATTTT	CASSTTPGTFRNQPQHF
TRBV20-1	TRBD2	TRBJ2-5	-	TGCAGTGCTAGCGGGGGGGCCCAATTGGAGACCCAGTACTTC	CSASGGAQLETQYF
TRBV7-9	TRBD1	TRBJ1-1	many	TGTGCCAGCAGCTTAGGGCAGGGGGCAAAAGCTGAAGCTTTCTTT	CASSLGQGAKAEAFF
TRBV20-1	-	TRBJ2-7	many	TGCAGTGCTAGTCTAGGGATCGAGCAGTACTTC	CSASLGIEQYF
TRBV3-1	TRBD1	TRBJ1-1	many	TGTGCCAGCAGCCGCACCGGGACAGGGGGCCCTGAAGCTTTCTTT	CASSRTGTGGPEAFF
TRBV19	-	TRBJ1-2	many	TGTGCCAGTAGTATAACTCCGGGCCAGGTCGTCGACACCTTC	CASSITPGQVVDTF
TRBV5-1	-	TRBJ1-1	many	TGCGCCAGCAGCTTGGGGGCATCGAACACTGAAGCTTTCTTT	CASSLGASNTEAFF
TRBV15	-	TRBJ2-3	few	TGTGCCACCAGCAGACCGACGACAGATACGCAGTATTTT	CATSRPTTDTQYF
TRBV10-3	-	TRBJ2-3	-	TGTGCCATCAGTGAGACGAGGGGGGGCCCAGATACGCAGTATTTT	CAISETRGGPDTQYF
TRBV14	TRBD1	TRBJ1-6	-	TGTGCCAGCAGCCACCCTACAGGGGGTAGCAGTTCACCCCTCCACTTT	CASSHPTGGSSSPLHF
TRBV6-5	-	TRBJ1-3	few	TGTGCCAGCAGTTCAGAGGGCTACAGCTCTGGAAACACCATATATTTT	CASSSEGYSSGNTIYF
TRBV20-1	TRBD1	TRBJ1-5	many	TGCAGTGCTAGAGATCAGGGGGGGGATCAGCCCCAGCATTTT	CSARDQGGDQPQHF